This T cell receptor (beta chain) was retrieved from a study of T cells after yellow fever vaccination. Study-level background: The fractions with low cell numbers were processed using SMART-Seq v4 Ultra Low Input.

Germline V CDR1 and CDR2: SGHTA, FQGNSA. V lost 5 bases and J 2 bases, leaving 11 bases between the germline ends. The CDR3 runs 14 residues. With regard to this clonotype: What it recognizes is unknown.

A universal primer site and UMIs were added as TCR cDNA was made by 5'RACE template switching. TCRdb re-called the 5' RACE reads with MiXCR, one entry per CDR3 protein. The repertoire holds under 250,000 distinct CDR3 sequences, with less than 9% as singletons. Regarding the study as a whole: Most clones from primary vaccination resurfaced after the booster (96% CD4, over 85% CD8). The appearance of a small share of clonotypes in both CD4 and CD8 compartments was observed.

This specimen consisted of CD4+ T cells sorted from PBMCs, obtained 15 days after the yellow fever booster vaccination. This clonotype was obtained from a man aged 25 to 40 who received the YFV17D yellow fever vaccine. J is TRBJ2-3 and V is TRBV7-2; D is possibly TRBD1 (5 bases). CDR3 amino acids: CASSPWTPTDTQYF. CDR3 DNA sequence: TGTGCCAGCAGCCCCTGGACACCCACAGATACGCAGTATTTT.